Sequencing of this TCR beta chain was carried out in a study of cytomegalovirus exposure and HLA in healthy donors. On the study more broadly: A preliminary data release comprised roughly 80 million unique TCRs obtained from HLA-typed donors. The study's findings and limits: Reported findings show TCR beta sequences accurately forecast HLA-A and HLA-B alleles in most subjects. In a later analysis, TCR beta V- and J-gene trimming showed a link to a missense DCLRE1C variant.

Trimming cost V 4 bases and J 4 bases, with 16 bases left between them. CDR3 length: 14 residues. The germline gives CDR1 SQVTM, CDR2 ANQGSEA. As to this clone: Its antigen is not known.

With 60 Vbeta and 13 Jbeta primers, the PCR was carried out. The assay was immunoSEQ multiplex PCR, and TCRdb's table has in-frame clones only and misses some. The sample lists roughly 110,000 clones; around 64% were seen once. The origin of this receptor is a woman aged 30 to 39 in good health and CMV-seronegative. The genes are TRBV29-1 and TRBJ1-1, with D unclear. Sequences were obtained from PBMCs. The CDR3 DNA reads TGCAGCGTTGGACTGTCAGTAATAACCACTGAAGCTTTCTTT. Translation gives CSVGLSVITTEAFF.